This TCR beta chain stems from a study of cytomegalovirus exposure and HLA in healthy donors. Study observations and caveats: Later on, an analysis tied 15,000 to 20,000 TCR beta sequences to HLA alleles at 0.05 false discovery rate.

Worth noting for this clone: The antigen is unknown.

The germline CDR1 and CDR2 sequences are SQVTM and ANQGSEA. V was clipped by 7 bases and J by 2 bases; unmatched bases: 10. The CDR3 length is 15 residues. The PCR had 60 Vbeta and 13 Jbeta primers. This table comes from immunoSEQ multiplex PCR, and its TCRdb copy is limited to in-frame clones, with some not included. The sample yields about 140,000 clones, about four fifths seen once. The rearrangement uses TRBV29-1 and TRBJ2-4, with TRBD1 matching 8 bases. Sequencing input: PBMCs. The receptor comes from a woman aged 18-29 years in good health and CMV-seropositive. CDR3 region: CSAGTGQRTKNIQYF. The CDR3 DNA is TGCAGCGCAGGGACAGGCCAACGTACCAAAAACATTCAGTACTTC.